A selection of T cell receptor beta chains follows, all from one sample in a study of CD8 T cells in ankylosing spondylitis. Via MiXCR, TCRdb re-called the 5' RACE reads, giving one row per CDR3 protein. The data hold about 250,000 distinct CDR3 sequences, with about a sixth observed a single time. Sequenced material: blood, either unsorted or a sorted T cell fraction (not recorded which). Receptor source: a male donor with ankylosing spondylitis or in good health (not recorded which). Each CDR3 is given with its conserved first and last residue. The order of the fields is clone size, V gene, D gene, J gene, CDR3 protein, CDR3 DNA. D genes are given only for firm matches. Size is stated for part of the rows, as once, few or many counts, or as a class when the clone is expanded.

.,TRBV5-5,TRBD1,TRBJ1-1,CASSWGTGGTEAFF,TGTGCCAGCAGCTGGGGGACAGGGGGCACTGAAGCTTTCTTT
few,TRBV25-1,.,TRBJ2-1,CASSDDRRGYNEQFF,TGTGCCAGCAGTGATGACAGGAGGGGATACAATGAGCAGTTCTTC
few,TRBV9,.,TRBJ2-5,CASSAGGRDGPQETQYF,TGTGCCAGCAGCGCCGGGGGCAGGGACGGACCGCAAGAGACCCAGTACTTC
.,TRBV12-3/TRBV12-4,.,TRBJ2-7,CASSLGDPYEQYF,TGTGCCAGCAGTTTAGGTGATCCCTACGAGCAGTACTTC
.,TRBV6-2/TRBV6-3,.,TRBJ2-7,CASSYSTFDGYYEQYF,TGTGCCAGCAGTTACTCGACATTCGACGGTTACTACGAGCAGTACTTC
.,TRBV4-2,.,TRBJ2-7,CASSQEPNDLGAGDEQYF,TGTGCCAGCAGCCAAGAACCTAACGATCTGGGGGCGGGAGACGAGCAGTACTTC
.,TRBV30,.,TRBJ2-7,CAWSVLEGDYEQYF,TGTGCCTGGAGTGTATTGGAGGGGGACTACGAGCAGTACTTC
many,TRBV29-1,.,TRBJ1-1,CSVGVNTEAFF,TGCAGCGTTGGGGTAAACACTGAAGCTTTCTTT
few,TRBV6-1,.,TRBJ1-1,CASSEGRLNTEAFF,TGTGCCAGCAGTGAAGGGAGATTGAACACTGAAGCTTTCTTT
few,TRBV20-1,.,TRBJ2-1,CSAPLPNTHEQFF,TGCAGTGCTCCACTACCCAATACCCATGAGCAGTTCTTC
.,TRBV11-2,.,TRBJ2-2,CASSLDTQNTGELFF,TGTGCCAGCAGCTTAGATACACAGAACACCGGGGAGCTGTTTTTT
.,TRBV7-6,.,TRBJ2-3,CASSLGPYGTDYTDTQYF,TGTGCCAGCAGCTTAGGCCCCTATGGGACCGACTATACAGATACGCAGTATTTT
.,TRBV12-5,TRBD1,TRBJ2-7,CASGGQGSREQYF,TGTGCTAGTGGCGGACAGGGGTCGAGGGAGCAGTACTTC
.,TRBV4-3,TRBD2,TRBJ2-7,CASSQDWTSGKSEQYF,TGCGCCAGCAGCCAAGACTGGACTAGCGGGAAGAGCGAGCAGTACTTC
many,TRBV27,TRBD2,TRBJ2-7,CASRAGTSGRGQYF,TGTGCCAGTAGGGCCGGGACTAGCGGGAGAGGGCAGTACTTC
.,TRBV4-1,.,TRBJ1-2,CASSQLGWDTHNYGYTF,TGCGCCAGCAGCCAATTGGGATGGGACACCCATAACTATGGCTACACCTTC
.,TRBV10-2,TRBD2,TRBJ2-1,CASSPVSGGYNEQFF,TGCGCCAGCAGCCCCGTTAGCGGGGGGTACAATGAGCAGTTCTTC
.,TRBV27,.,TRBJ2-5,CASSPQGTETQYF,TGTGCCAGCAGTCCACAAGGGACGGAGACCCAGTACTTC
.,TRBV11-2,.,TRBJ2-1,CASSFGAGNEQFF,TGTGCCAGCAGCTTTGGGGCGGGGAATGAGCAGTTCTTC
few,TRBV20-1,TRBD2,TRBJ2-1,CSAQGLAGDGSYNEQFF,TGCAGTGCCCAGGGACTAGCGGGAGATGGTTCCTACAATGAGCAGTTCTTC
few,TRBV19,TRBD1,TRBJ1-1,CASSLQGRGTEAFF,TGTGCCAGTAGTTTACAGGGGAGGGGGACTGAAGCTTTCTTT
few,TRBV6-5,.,TRBJ2-3,CASSTERGSPISTDTQYF,TGTGCCAGCAGTACCGAAAGGGGAAGCCCAATTAGCACAGATACGCAGTATTTT
.,TRBV6-1,TRBD2,TRBJ2-3,CASAEPTSGTDTQYF,TGTGCCAGCGCCGAACCGACTAGCGGCACAGATACGCAGTATTTT
.,TRBV2,TRBD2,TRBJ2-1,CAGSSGRFNEQFF,TGTGCCGGCAGTAGCGGGAGGTTTAATGAGCAGTTCTTC
few,TRBV12-3/TRBV12-4,TRBD2,TRBJ2-1,CASSLSGVYNEQFF,TGTGCCAGCAGTCTCAGCGGGGTCTACAATGAGCAGTTCTTC
.,TRBV7-9,TRBD1,TRBJ1-1,CASSLEDRGNTEAFF,TGTGCCAGCAGCTTAGAGGACAGGGGGAACACTGAAGCTTTCTTT
few,TRBV5-1,.,TRBJ1-4,CASSVGSYATNEKLFF,TGCGCCAGCAGCGTAGGCTCATACGCAACTAATGAAAAACTGTTTTTT
few,TRBV7-9,TRBD1,TRBJ1-4,CASSLRTGRDEKLFF,TGTGCCAGCAGCCTAAGGACAGGCCGGGATGAAAAACTGTTTTTT
few,TRBV6-1,TRBD2,TRBJ2-7,CASSTIAGGAYEQYF,TGTGCCAGCAGTACCATAGCGGGAGGAGCCTACGAGCAGTACTTC
few,TRBV4-3,TRBD2,TRBJ2-3,CASSQAGLAGEGPVTDTQYF,TGCGCCAGCAGCCAGGCGGGACTAGCGGGAGAGGGCCCTGTCACAGATACGCAGTATTTT
.,TRBV27,TRBD1,TRBJ2-7,CASSLSPTGPNEQYF,TGTGCCAGCAGTTTATCGCCGACAGGGCCCAACGAGCAGTACTTC
few,TRBV14,.,TRBJ2-3,CASSQGKGSDTDTQYF,TGTGCCAGCAGCCAAGGAAAGGGTTCGGACACAGATACGCAGTATTTT
few,TRBV27,.,TRBJ2-7,CASSLDSGFYEQYF,TGTGCCAGCAGTTTAGATAGCGGATTTTACGAGCAGTACTTC
many,TRBV5-1,TRBD1,TRBJ1-5,CASLPGQGAKRNQPQHF,TGCGCCAGCCTCCCGGGACAGGGGGCTAAGCGCAATCAGCCCCAGCATTTT
.,TRBV5-1,TRBD1,TRBJ2-7,CASSTMDRGRNEQYF,TGCGCCAGCAGCACCATGGACAGGGGGCGAAACGAGCAGTACTTC
few,TRBV24-1,.,TRBJ2-1,CATSDFPGNEQFF,TGTGCCACCAGTGATTTCCCCGGAAATGAGCAGTTCTTC
.,TRBV29-1,TRBD2,TRBJ2-1,CSVESGTSGRARNEQFF,TGCAGCGTTGAATCAGGCACTAGCGGGAGGGCCCGCAATGAGCAGTTCTTC
.,TRBV28,TRBD1,TRBJ2-1,CASIDEQGALYNEQFF,TGTGCCAGCATCGATGAGCAGGGGGCTTTATACAATGAGCAGTTCTTC
many,TRBV4-3,TRBD2,TRBJ2-1,CASSPGLAGDEQFF,TGCGCCAGCAGCCCGGGACTAGCGGGCGATGAGCAGTTCTTC
few,TRBV10-3,.,TRBJ2-6,CAIPDDSGANVLTF,TGTGCCATCCCGGACGACTCTGGGGCCAACGTCCTGACTTTC
few,TRBV5-1,TRBD1,TRBJ1-1,CASSWSTGGGTEAFF,TGCGCCAGCAGCTGGAGTACAGGGGGCGGAACTGAAGCTTTCTTT
.,TRBV7-9,TRBD1,TRBJ2-3,CASSDRTGAGDTQYF,TGTGCCAGCAGCGATAGGACAGGGGCGGGAGATACGCAGTATTTT
.,TRBV5-1,TRBD1,TRBJ1-2,CASSQGGSYGSTF,TGCGCCAGCAGCCAGGGGGGATCCTATGGCTCCACCTTC
.,TRBV12-3/TRBV12-4,.,TRBJ2-5,CASSPGWGSQETQYF,TGTGCCAGCAGTCCGGGCTGGGGATCCCAAGAGACCCAGTACTTC
.,TRBV18,.,TRBJ2-7,CASSPLAGVGDEQYF,TGTGCCAGCTCACCTTTAGCAGGAGTCGGCGACGAGCAGTACTTC
many,TRBV5-1,.,TRBJ2-1,CASSGRDRPYNEQFF,TGCGCCAGCAGCGGGAGGGACAGGCCCTACAATGAGCAGTTCTTC
many,TRBV6-1,TRBD1,TRBJ1-1,CAVTTGQGTEAFF,TGTGCCGTTACGACAGGGCAAGGCACTGAAGCTTTCTTT
.,TRBV4-1,TRBD1,TRBJ1-4,CASSQDMGTGEREKLFF,TGCGCCAGCAGCCAAGATATGGGGACAGGGGAGAGAGAAAAACTGTTTTTT
.,TRBV12-3/TRBV12-4,TRBD1,TRBJ2-2,CASSFKTGYPGELFF,TGTGCCAGCAGTTTCAAGACAGGGTATCCCGGGGAGCTGTTTTTT
few,TRBV4-3,TRBD2,TRBJ2-2,CASSQERLAIVTGELFF,TGCGCCAGCAGCCAAGAAAGACTAGCGATAGTGACCGGGGAGCTGTTTTTT
many,TRBV29-1,.,TRBJ2-2,CSVEAENTGELFF,TGCAGCGTTGAGGCGGAAAACACCGGGGAGCTGTTTTTT
many,TRBV4-2,.,TRBJ2-3,CASSQERGHTDTQYF,TGTGCCAGCAGCCAAGAACGGGGCCACACAGATACGCAGTATTTT